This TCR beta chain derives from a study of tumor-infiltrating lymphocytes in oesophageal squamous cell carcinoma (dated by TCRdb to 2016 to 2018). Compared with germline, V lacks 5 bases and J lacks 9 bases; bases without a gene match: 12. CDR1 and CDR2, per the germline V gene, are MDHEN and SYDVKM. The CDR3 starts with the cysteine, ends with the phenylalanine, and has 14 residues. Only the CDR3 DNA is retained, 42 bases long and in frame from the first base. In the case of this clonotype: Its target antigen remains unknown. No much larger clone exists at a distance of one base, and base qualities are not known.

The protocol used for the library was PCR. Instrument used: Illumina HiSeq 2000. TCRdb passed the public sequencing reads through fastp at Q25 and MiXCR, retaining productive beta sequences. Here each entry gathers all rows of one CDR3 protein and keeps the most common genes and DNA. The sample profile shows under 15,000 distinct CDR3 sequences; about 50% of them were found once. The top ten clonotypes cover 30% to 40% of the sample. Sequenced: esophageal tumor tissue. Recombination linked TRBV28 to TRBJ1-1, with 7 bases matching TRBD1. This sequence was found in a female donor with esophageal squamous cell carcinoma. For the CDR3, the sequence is CASSQNQGTAQAFF. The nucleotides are TGTGCCAGCAGTCAAAACCAGGGGACAGCGCAAGCTTTCTTT.